This T cell receptor (beta chain) was captured in a study of T cell clones after liver transplantation. As for the study in general: A pre-transplant mixed lymphocyte reaction with TCRbeta sequencing defined graft-donor-reactive clones followed in post-transplant blood.

The junction had 4 bases not matched to a gene; V was cut back by 2 bases and J by 1 base. Germline loops: CDR1 SGHRS, CDR2 YFSETQ. The CDR3 loop spans 16 amino acids. Study-wide findings and caveats: A significant post-transplant drop in circulating graft-donor-reactive CD4 TCRbeta sequences occurred in most of the 8 subjects. Rather than being deleted, graft donor-reactive T cells may have moved into the graft.

A note on this clone: The antigen remains undetermined.

Profiling relied on immunoSEQ multiplex PCR, and the TCRdb table lists in-frame clones only, not all of them. The repertoire consists of tens of thousands of clones, with 60% to 80% occurring once and the leading ten covering approximately 15%. V is TRBV5-1 and J is TRBJ2-2; 8 bases match TRBD1. The TCR sequence derives from a human donor who received a liver transplant. Here the sequenced sample was CD4+ T cells from blood, taken before liver transplant. CDR3 region: CASSFTGTGNTGELFF. CDR3 DNA: TGCGCCAGCAGCTTCACCGGGACAGGGAACACCGGGGAGCTGTTTTTT.